This T cell receptor beta chain appears in the sequencing data of a study of cytomegalovirus exposure and HLA in healthy donors. Study information: The roughly 110 validation repertoires were reported in a later analysis to have been generated on the same platform as the roughly 680 first-cohort repertoires.

On this clone itself: The antigen remains undetermined.

This table comes from immunoSEQ multiplex PCR, and its TCRdb copy is limited to in-frame clones, with some not included. Here the sample spans about 330,000 clones, 75% to 90% being singletons. This CDR3 contains 15 residues. With V trimmed by 5 bases and J by 4 bases, 7 bases remained unmatched. CDR1 and CDR2 from the germline V gene are MDHEN and SYDVKM. Study-wide results and caveats: In the 95 to 150 validation repertoires, a later analysis found that first-cohort TCR clusters tended to co-occur. Cytomegalovirus status was reportedly diagnosed by the classifier with high sensitivity and specificity. In vitro testing confirmed a few CMV-associated chains as specific for CMV antigens.

This sequence joins TRBV28 and TRBJ1-4, with 7 bases matching TRBD1. Material for sequencing was PBMCs. The clonotype originates from a woman aged 30 to 39 in good health and CMV-seropositive. Here the CDR3 reads CASSPIQGLNEKLFF. In DNA form, the CDR3 reads TGTGCCAGCAGTCCAATACAGGGGCTTAATGAAAAACTGTTTTTT.